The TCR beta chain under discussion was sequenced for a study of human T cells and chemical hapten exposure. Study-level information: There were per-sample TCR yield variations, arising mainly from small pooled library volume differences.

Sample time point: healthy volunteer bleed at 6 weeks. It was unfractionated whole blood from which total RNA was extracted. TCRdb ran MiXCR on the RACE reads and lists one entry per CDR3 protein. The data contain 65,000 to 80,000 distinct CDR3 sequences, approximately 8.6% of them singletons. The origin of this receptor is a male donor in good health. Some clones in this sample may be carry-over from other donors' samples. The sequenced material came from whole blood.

CDR3 coding DNA: TGTGCCAGCAGGGACACCCACGAGCAGTACTTC. Translation: CASRDTHEQYF. V usage is TRBV25-1 and J usage is TRBJ2-7, with a tentative D call TRBD1 (5 bases). The CDR3 totals 11 residues. Germline CDR1 and CDR2: MGHDK and SYGVNS. Trimming left V 6 bases short and J 5 bases short, with 8 bases between.